This T cell receptor beta chain was retrieved from a study of cytomegalovirus exposure and HLA in healthy donors. Whole-study findings and limits: In vitro work confirmed that a few CMV-associated chains recognize CMV antigens. Per a later analysis, HLA-associated TCR beta chains showed more clonal expansion than other, equally common TCR beta chains.

In regard to this clone: Its target is unknown.

There are 13 residues in the CDR3. V trimming: 3 bases; J trimming: 4 bases; junction bases outside the gene matches: 1. CDR1 LNHNV and CDR2 YYDKDF come from the germline V gene (reference sequence). Donors consisted of healthy bone marrow donors. Vbeta (60) and Jbeta (13) primers were used in the PCR. Repertoires were generated with immunoSEQ multiplex PCR, while TCRdb's copy carries only in-frame clones and drops some. The data contain 90,000 to 140,000 clones, more than 70% of them singletons. The sample was PBMCs. The clonotype comes from a man aged 25-45 years in good health and CMV-seronegative. The rearrangement links TRBV15 to TRBJ1-2; 8 positions match TRBD1. DNA for the CDR3: TGTGCCACCAGCAGGGACAGGGTCTATGGCTACACCTTC. Its protein product is CATSRDRVYGYTF.